This entry is about one TCR beta chain. This clone appeared many times. The antigen it binds to is not known. Sequencing ends 3 residues short of the CDR3 end; the germline J gene provides the rest. Additional DNA sequences in this sample encode the identical CDR3. CDR1 and CDR2 were assigned from the germline V gene (reference sequence) as GTSNPN and SVGIG. The CDR3 starts with the cysteine, ends with the phenylalanine, and has 13 residues. The DNA covers only part of the CDR3, 30 bases in frame from base 1. V is clipped by 1 base and J by 2 bases, and the sequence between their germline boundaries is 6 bases long. This sample was taken from a study of T cell clonality in common variable immunodeficiency (dated by TCRdb to 2013 to 2016). General study outcomes and caveats: Differences among patients in the CVID cohort limited the correlations between repertoire features and clinical complications. Even though DNA input was equal, the average per sample came to approximately 74,000 unique sequences for controls compared with around 32,000 for CVID samples. CVID subjects shared fewer TCRbeta clones with each other than healthy controls did (p < 0.0001). CVID TCRbeta sequences reportedly showed fewer deletions and N-nucleotide insertions and lacked highly modified clones with 13 or more V deletions. TCRbeta clonality was higher in CVID subjects than in healthy controls (t-test p = 0.018), and the increase was most characteristic of about a third of subjects. It was noted by the authors that sequencing of the repertoires of T cell subpopulations would be needed to clarify the cause of the increased clonality in CVID.

Predominantly Caucasian heritage was noted among both the CVID patients and the healthy controls. From each donor, 5 to 8 ml of heparinized peripheral whole blood was collected. Genomic DNA from adults with common variable immune deficiency (CVID) and from healthy adult controls was the source for sequencing TCRbeta CDR3 repertoires. The control group comprised some 22 healthy adult volunteers, roughly twelve female and approximately 10 male, aged about 20 to 70 years with a mean age of around 37. To isolate peripheral blood mononuclear cells, diluted blood was subjected to density centrifugation over Hypaque 1077 or Ficoll-Paque. Genomic DNA was obtained from unsorted mononuclear cells using either Qiagen column purification or a centrifugation-based method. CVID samples and control samples contributed equivalent amounts of genomic DNA as sequencing input. For every sample, a 60 bp segment covering the rearranged TCRbeta CDR3 region was amplified and then sequenced. The immunoSEQ assay, a bias-corrected multiplex PCR with high-throughput sequencing, was employed for TCRbeta amplification. The study's own analysis went as follows. Every unique nucleotide sequence was considered a clone and was annotated with V, D and J genes, copy number and frequency. Sequences were labeled productive if in frame, and non-productive if out of frame or containing stop codons. As previously described, Shannon's entropy was used to calculate clonality. The predicted amino acid sequences of productive clones were used to derive mean CDR3 Kyte-Doolittle hydropathy. Hierarchical clustering of scaled V gene usage was performed with the R hclust function using Manhattan distance and complete linkage. To assess clone sharing by CDR3 amino acid sequence, 12 repertoires per group were resampled over 100 rounds. The repertoires were searched for about 68 published EBV-specific TCRbeta sequences and 200 to 300 published CMV-specific TCRbeta sequences. After a couple of CVID samples that produced fewer than 10,000 sequences were dropped from the analysis, some 42 CVID repertoires remained. TCRdb's version of the immuneACCESS table is confined to in-frame rearrangements and falls short of the full clone set. An unresolved V gene accounts for under half of the shortfall where checked; the remainder is of unknown origin. Clone size and V and J calls were adopted from that table, with D and trimming inferred from the DNA. For this sample the table reports approximately 52,000 clones, with no clone seen just once. 3% to 4% of the sample goes to the ten largest clones.

This clonotype originated in a person aged 18 to 75 in good health. This receptor chain uses TRBV30 and TRBJ1-5; a weak D assignment points to TRBD1 (5 bases agree). The material sequenced was peripheral blood mononuclear cells. The CDR3 protein sequence reads: CAWSGGGNQPQHF. Incomplete CDR3 DNA: TGTGCCTGGAGTGGGGGGGGCAATCAGCCC.